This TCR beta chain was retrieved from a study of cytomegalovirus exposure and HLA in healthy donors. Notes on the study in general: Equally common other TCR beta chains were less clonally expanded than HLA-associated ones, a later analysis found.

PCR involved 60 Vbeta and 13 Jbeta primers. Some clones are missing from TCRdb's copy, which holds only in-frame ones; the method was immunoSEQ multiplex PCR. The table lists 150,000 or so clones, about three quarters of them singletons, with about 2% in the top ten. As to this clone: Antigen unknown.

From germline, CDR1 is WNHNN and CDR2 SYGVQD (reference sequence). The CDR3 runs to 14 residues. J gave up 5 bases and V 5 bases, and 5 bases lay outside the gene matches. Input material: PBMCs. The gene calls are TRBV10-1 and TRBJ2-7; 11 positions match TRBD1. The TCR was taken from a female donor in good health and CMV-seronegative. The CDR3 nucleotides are TGCGCCAGCAGTTCCGGGACAGGGGGAAACGAGCAGTACTTC. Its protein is CASSSGTGGNEQYF.